This T cell receptor beta chain stems from a study of OX40 agonist ivuxolimab in advanced cancers. Background on the study: Ivuxolimab, an antibody that agonizes OX40 (CD134), was administered to the patients.

General study points: It was also the case that some nonresponders had low normalized T-cell clonal expansion.

Patients who had autoimmune disease history or got systemic immunosuppression were left out. Data came from immunoSEQ multiplex PCR; TCRdb stores just in-frame clones and leaves some out. This table holds tens of thousands of clones, less than 85% found once. For this clone: Its antigen is not known.

The CDR3 has 15 amino acids. Germline V lookup: CDR1 MNHEY, CDR2 SMNVEV (reference sequence). The chain joins TRBV27 to TRBJ2-5; weak D call: TRBD1 (6 bases). The DNA end is more similar to TRBJ2-7, so the J call may be wrong. The TCR comes from an adult with an advanced solid tumor such as melanoma, head and neck, liver or kidney cancer. The sample here was CD4+ or CD8+ T cells sorted from blood, taken in a trial of the OX40 agonist ivuxolimab. The DNA for the CDR3 is TGTGCCAGCAGTGCCATCGGACAGAGCTCCTACGAGCAGTACTTC. Translating gives CASSAIGQSSYEQYF.